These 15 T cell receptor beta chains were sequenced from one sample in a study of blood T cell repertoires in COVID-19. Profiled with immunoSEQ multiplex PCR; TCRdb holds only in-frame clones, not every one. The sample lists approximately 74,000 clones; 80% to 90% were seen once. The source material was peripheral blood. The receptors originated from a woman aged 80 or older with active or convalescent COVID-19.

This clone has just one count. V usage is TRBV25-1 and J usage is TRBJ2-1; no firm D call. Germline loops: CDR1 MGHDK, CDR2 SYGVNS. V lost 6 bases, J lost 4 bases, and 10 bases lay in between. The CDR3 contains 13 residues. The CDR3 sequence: CASREAQYNEQFF. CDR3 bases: TGTGCCAGCAGAGAGGCCCAGTACAATGAGCAGTTCTTC.

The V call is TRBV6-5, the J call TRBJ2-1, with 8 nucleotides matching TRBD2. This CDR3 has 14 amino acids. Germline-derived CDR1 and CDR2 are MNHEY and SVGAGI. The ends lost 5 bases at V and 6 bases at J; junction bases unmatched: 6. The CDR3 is CASSRGLAGNEQFF. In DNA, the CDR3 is TGTGCCAGCAGTCGAGGTCTAGCGGGCAATGAGCAGTTCTTC.

The CDR3 DNA reads as TGTGCTAGTGGTCCCGGACTAGCGGGAGGATCCGCAGATACGCAGTATTTT. Amino acid sequence: CASGPGLAGGSADTQYF. The chain couples TRBV12-5 to TRBJ2-3, with 14 bases identical to TRBD2. V shed 5 bases and J 4 bases; nucleotides not matched to a gene: 8. There are 17 residues in the CDR3. The germline CDR1 and CDR2 sequences are LGHNT and FRNRAP.

CDR3 nucleotide sequence: TGTGCCAGCAGACGGACAGGGGCAAACTATGGCTACACCTTC. This codes for CASRRTGANYGYTF. The V and J genes are TRBV28 and TRBJ1-2; 9 nucleotides align to TRBD1. In germline, CDR1 is MDHEN, CDR2 SYDVKM. After removal of 6 bases from V and 2 bases from J, the junction contained 4 bases not matched to a gene. The CDR3 covers 14 residues.

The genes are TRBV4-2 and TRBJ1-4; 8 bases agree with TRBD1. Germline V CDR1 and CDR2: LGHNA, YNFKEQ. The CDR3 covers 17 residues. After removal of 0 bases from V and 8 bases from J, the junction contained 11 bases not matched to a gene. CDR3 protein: CASSQDGEQGGKEKLFF. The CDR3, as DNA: TGTGCCAGCAGCCAAGATGGGGAACAGGGGGGAAAAGAAAAACTGTTTTTT.

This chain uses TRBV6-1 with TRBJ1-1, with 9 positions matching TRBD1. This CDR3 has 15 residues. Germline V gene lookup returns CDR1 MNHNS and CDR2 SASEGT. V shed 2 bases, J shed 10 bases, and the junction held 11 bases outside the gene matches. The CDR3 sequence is CASSERRQGTGPAFF. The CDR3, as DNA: TGTGCCAGCAGTGAACGACGCCAAGGGACAGGGCCAGCTTTCTTT.

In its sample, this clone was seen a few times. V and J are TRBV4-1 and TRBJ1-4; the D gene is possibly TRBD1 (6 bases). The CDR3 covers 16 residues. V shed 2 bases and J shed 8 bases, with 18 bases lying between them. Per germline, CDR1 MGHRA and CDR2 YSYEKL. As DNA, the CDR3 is TGCGCCAGCAGCCAACCGAGGGGGAGGGATCGAGAAAAACTGTTTTTT. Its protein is CASSQPRGRDREKLFF.

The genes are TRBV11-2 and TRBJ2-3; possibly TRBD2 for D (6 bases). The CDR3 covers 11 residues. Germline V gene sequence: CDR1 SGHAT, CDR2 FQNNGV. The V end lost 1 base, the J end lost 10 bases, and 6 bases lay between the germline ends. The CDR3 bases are TGTGCCAGCAGCTTAGCGGGAGCGCAGTATTTT. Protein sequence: CASSLAGAQYF.

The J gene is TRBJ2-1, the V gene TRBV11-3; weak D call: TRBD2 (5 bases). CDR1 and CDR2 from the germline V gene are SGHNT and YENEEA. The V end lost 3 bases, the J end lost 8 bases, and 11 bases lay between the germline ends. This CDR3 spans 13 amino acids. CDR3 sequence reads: CASSFLASHEQFF. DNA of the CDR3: TGTGCCAGCAGCTTTCTAGCCTCCCATGAGCAGTTCTTC.

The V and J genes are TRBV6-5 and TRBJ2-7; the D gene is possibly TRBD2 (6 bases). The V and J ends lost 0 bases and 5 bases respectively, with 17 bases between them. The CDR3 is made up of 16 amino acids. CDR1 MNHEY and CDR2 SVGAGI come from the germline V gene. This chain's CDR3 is CASSYSKVGGLDEQYF. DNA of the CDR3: TGTGCCAGCAGTTACTCGAAGGTGGGGGGTTTGGACGAGCAGTACTTC.

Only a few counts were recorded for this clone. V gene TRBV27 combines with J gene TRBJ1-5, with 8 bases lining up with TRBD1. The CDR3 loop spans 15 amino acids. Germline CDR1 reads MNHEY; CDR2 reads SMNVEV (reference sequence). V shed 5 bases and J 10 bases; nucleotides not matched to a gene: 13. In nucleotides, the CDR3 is TGTGCCAGCAGTCCAACGGACAGGGCTGAGGGTCCCCAGCATTTT. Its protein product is CASSPTDRAEGPQHF.

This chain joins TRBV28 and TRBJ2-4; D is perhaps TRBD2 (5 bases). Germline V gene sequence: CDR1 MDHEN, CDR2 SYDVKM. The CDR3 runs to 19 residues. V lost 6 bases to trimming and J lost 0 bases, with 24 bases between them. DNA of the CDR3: TGTGCCAGCAGACTTGACGGGATCCCAGGTAATATAGCCAAAAACATTCAGTACTTC. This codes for CASRLDGIPGNIAKNIQYF.

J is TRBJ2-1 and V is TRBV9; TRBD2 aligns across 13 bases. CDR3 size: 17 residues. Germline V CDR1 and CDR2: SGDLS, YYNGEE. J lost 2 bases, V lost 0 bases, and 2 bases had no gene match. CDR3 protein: CASSVAGLAGAYNEQFF. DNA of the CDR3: TGTGCCAGCAGCGTAGCAGGACTAGCGGGAGCCTACAATGAGCAGTTCTTC.

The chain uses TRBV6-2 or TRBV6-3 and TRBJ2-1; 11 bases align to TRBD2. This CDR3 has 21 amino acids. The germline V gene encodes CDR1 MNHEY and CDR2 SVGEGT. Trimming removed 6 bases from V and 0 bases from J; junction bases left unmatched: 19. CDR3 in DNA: TGTGCCAGCAGCTCGGGACAGGGAATTAGCGGGAGGGGGGGCTCCTACAATGAGCAGTTCTTC. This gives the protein CASSSGQGISGRGGSYNEQFF.

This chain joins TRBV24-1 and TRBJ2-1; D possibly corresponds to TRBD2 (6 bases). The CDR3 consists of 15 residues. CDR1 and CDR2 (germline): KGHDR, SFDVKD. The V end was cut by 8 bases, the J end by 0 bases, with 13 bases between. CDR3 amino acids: CATKGPGSSYNEQFF. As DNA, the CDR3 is TGTGCCACCAAAGGACCCGGGAGCTCCTACAATGAGCAGTTCTTC.